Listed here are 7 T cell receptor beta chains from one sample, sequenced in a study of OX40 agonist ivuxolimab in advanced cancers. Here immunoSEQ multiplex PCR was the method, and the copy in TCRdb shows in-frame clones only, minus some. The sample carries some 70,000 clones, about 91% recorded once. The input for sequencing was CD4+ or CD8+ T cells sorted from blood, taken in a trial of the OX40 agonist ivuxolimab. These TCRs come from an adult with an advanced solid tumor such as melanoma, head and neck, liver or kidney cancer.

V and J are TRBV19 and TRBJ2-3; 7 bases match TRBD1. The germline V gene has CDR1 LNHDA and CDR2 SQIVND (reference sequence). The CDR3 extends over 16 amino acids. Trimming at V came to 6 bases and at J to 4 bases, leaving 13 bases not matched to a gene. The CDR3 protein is CASSLLDRVGADTQYF. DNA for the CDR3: TGTGCCAGTAGCCTCCTTGACAGGGTAGGCGCAGATACGCAGTATTTT.

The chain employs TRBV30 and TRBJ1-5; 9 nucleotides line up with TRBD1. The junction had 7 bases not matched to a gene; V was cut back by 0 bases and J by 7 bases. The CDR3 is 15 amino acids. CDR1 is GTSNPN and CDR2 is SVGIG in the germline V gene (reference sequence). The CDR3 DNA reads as TGTGCCTGGAGTGTACAGGGGGCGTTTAGACAGCCCCAGCATTTT. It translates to CAWSVQGAFRQPQHF.

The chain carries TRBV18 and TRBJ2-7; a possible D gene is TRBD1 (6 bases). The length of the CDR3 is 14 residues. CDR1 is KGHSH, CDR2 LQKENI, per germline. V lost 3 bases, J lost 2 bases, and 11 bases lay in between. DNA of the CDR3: TGTGCCAGCTCACCGGGGGCGACACCCTACGAGCAGTACTTC. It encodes CASSPGATPYEQYF.

The CDR3 sequence is CASSPRGPGRSETQYF. The CDR3 region has the DNA TGTGCCAGTAGTCCGAGAGGGCCCGGGAGGTCGGAGACCCAGTACTTC. The V and J genes are TRBV19 and TRBJ2-5; the match to TRBD2 covers 7 bases. Trimming at V came to 5 bases and at J to 5 bases, leaving 14 bases not matched to a gene. The germline gives CDR1 LNHDA, CDR2 SQIVND (reference sequence). This CDR3 contains 16 residues.

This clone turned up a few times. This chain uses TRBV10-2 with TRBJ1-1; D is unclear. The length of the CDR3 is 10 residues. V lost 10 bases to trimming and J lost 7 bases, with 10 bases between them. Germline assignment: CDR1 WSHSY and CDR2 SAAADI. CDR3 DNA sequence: TGCGCCAACACCCATAATGAAGCTTTCTTT. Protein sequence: CANTHNEAFF.

The CDR3, as DNA: TGCGCCAGCAGCCGACCCGGGCAGGGCACTGAAGCTTTCTTT. Its translation: CASSRPGQGTEAFF. This rearrangement joins TRBV5-1 to TRBJ1-1, with TRBD1 as a possible D gene (5 bases). V was trimmed by 4 bases and J by 4 bases, leaving 14 bases between them. This CDR3 is built from 14 residues. Per germline, CDR1 SGHRS and CDR2 YFSETQ.

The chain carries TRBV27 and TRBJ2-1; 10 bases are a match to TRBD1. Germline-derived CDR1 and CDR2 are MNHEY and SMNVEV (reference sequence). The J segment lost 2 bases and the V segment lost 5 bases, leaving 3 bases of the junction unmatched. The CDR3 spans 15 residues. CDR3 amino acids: CASSPTGGAYNEQFF. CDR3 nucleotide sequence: TGTGCCAGCAGTCCGACAGGGGGCGCCTACAATGAGCAGTTCTTC.